The text below deals with one T cell receptor (beta chain). Its target is unknown. Time point noted: cycle 4 day 1 (C4D1), after five to seven weeks of nivolumab. Autologous stem cell transplantation was followed by relapse in every patient, and brentuximab vedotin exposure varied. Reported best responses ranged across complete response, partial response or progressive disease. This sample was taken from a study of PD-1 blockade in classical Hodgkin lymphoma. General study results and limits: Patients with an early start, nivolumab under 1 year after ASCT, were excluded. What drove the repertoire differences, possibly disease activity or prior therapy, has not been defined.

The protocol was immunoSEQ multiplex PCR, while the TCRdb copy is restricted to in-frame clones and leaves out a portion. The sample includes some 110,000 clones, approximately 89% of them seen just once. The V end was cut by 7 bases, the J end by 1 base, with 10 bases between. The CDR3 is made up of 13 amino acids. The germline CDR1 and CDR2 sequences are LNHDA and SQIVND (reference sequence). The genes are TRBV19 and TRBJ1-1; D remains unclear. The material was peripheral blood mononuclear cells (PBMCs), obtained before the fourth cycle of nivolumab. The sequence came from a human donor with classical Hodgkin lymphoma. The chain's CDR3 is CASIPRGNTEAFF. CDR3 bases: TGTGCCAGTATTCCCCGGGGGAACACTGAAGCTTTCTTT.